The 31 T cell receptor beta chains presented below share a single source sample, sequenced in a study of T cells after yellow fever vaccination. TCRdb independently ran MiXCR on the 5' RACE reads; one entry per CDR3 protein. The sample carries 250,000 to 350,000 distinct CDR3 sequences, approximately 4.3% recorded once. Source: PBMCs, taken 15 days after the yellow fever booster vaccination. The origin of the receptors is a man between 18 and 29 years old who received the YFV17D yellow fever vaccine.

This clonotype was detected many times. The chain is built from TRBV27 and TRBJ1-4, with D uncertain. The CDR3 has 15 residues. Germline loops: CDR1 MNHEY, CDR2 SMNVEV (reference sequence). The V gene lost 6 bases and the J gene lost 0 bases, with 11 bases spanning the gap. DNA of the CDR3: TGTGCCAGCAGCCCCGTTTGGGCAACTAATGAAAAACTGTTTTTT. This codes for CASSPVWATNEKLFF.

This clonotype appeared a few times. The chain couples TRBV5-1 to TRBJ2-1, with D unclear. The CDR3 is 15 amino acids. CDR1 is SGHRS, CDR2 YFSETQ, per germline. The V end lost 2 bases, the J end lost 0 bases, and 9 bases lay between the germline ends. DNA of the CDR3: TGCGCCAGCAGCTTCCTGACGGGCTCCTACAATGAGCAGTTCTTC. It encodes CASSFLTGSYNEQFF.

This clonotype has at least ten counts. The chain recombines TRBV10-2 with TRBJ2-7; the match to TRBD2 covers 7 bases. CDR1 WSHSY and CDR2 SAAADI come from the germline V gene. Germline trimming cut 9 bases from V and 4 bases from J; bases unmatched to any gene: 9. This CDR3 region has 13 residues. The CDR3 sequence: CASSGPRVYEQYF. The DNA of the CDR3 is TGCGCCAGTAGCGGGCCGAGAGTTTACGAGCAGTACTTC.

In this sample, this clonotype turned up many times. V usage is TRBV5-1 and J usage is TRBJ2-7, with 9 positions matching TRBD2. Germline V lookup: CDR1 SGHRS, CDR2 YFSETQ. CDR3 length: 17 amino acids. V trimming: 1 base; J trimming: 1 base; junction bases outside the gene matches: 9. CDR3: CASSLFGLAGYSYEQYF. In DNA form, the CDR3 reads TGCGCCAGCAGCTTGTTTGGGCTAGCGGGATATTCCTACGAGCAGTACTTC. The full variable domain, rest sourced from reference TRBV5-1 and TRBJ2-7, is KAGVTQTPRYLIKTRGQQVTLSCSPISGHRSVSWYQQTPGQGLQFLFEYFSETQRNKGNFPGRFSGRQFSNSRSEMNVSTLELGDSALYLCASSLFGLAGYSYEQYFGPGTRLTVT.

This sequence joins TRBV6-2 or TRBV6-3 and TRBJ1-1, with 8 bases fitting TRBD1. The germline V gene has CDR1 MNHEY and CDR2 SVGEGT. The CDR3 is made up of 14 amino acids. Germline trimming cut 6 bases from V and 1 base from J; bases unmatched to any gene: 4. CDR3 loop: CASRPGTGNTEAFF. DNA for the CDR3: TGTGCCAGCAGACCAGGGACAGGGAACACTGAAGCTTTCTTT.

This clonotype was seen many times. The chain combines TRBV28 with TRBJ2-3, with TRBD2 matching 8 bases. V lost 7 bases to trimming and J lost 1 base; unmatched junction nucleotides: 4. The CDR3 totals 14 residues. Germline V CDR1 and CDR2: MDHEN, SYDVKM. Here the CDR3 reads CASTPAGGTDTQYF. The CDR3 DNA is TGTGCCAGCACCCCAGCGGGGGGCACAGATACGCAGTATTTT.

The sample holds many counts of this clonotype. The chain couples TRBV12-3 or TRBV12-4 to TRBJ1-2; tentatively, D is TRBD1 (6 bases). V lost 3 bases to trimming and J lost 1 base, with 9 bases between them. The CDR3 contains 14 residues. The CDR3 region is CASSFIGGNYGYTF. The CDR3 coding sequence is TGTGCCAGCAGTTTTATAGGGGGTAACTATGGCTACACCTTC.

This clonotype was counted ten times or more. The chain uses TRBV6-2 or TRBV6-3 and TRBJ1-1; TRBD1 is a possible D gene (5 bases). The CDR3 consists of 14 residues. CDR1 and CDR2 from the germline V gene are MNHEY and SVGEGT. Trimming took off 2 bases at V and 1 base at J, with 8 bases between the two ends. The CDR3 region has the DNA TGTGCCAGCAGTTACGATACAGGGAACACTGAAGCTTTCTTT. Residues: CASSYDTGNTEAFF.

This clonotype was picked up many times. Relative to the germline gene, one junction end is altered; a read error may explain this. This chain uses TRBV7-7 with TRBJ2-2; 10 positions agree with TRBD1. There are 16 residues in the CDR3. Germline CDR1 is SSHAT and CDR2 is FNYEAQ (reference sequence). Here the CDR3 DNA reads TGTGCTAGCAGCCTCATTGGGACAGGGGAAACCGGGGAGCTGTTTTTT. Translating gives CASSLIGTGETGELFF. Full variable domain (remainder filled in from reference TRBV7-7 and TRBJ2-2): GAGVSQSPRYKVTKRGQDVTLRCDPISSHATLYWYQQALGQGPEFLTYFNYEAQPDKSGLPSDRFSAERPEGSISTLTIQRTEQRDSAMYRCASSLIGTGETGELFFGEGSRLTVL.

This clonotype has at least ten counts. CDR3 sequence reads: CAWSAGGGTQYF. The CDR3 DNA sequence: TGTGCCTGGAGTGCAGGGGGGGGAACGCAGTATTTT. The V gene is TRBV30, the J gene TRBJ2-3, with D possibly called TRBD1 or TRBD2 (7 bases each). CDR3 length: 12 amino acids. V gave up 1 base and J gave up 9 bases, with 11 bases separating them. In germline, CDR1 is GTSNPN, CDR2 SVGIG (reference sequence).

This clonotype was recorded a few times. V usage is TRBV4-1 and J usage is TRBJ1-3; D is undetermined. Germline CDR1 and CDR2: MGHRA and YSYEKL. The CDR3 totals 19 residues. V was shortened by 0 bases and J by 1 base, with 19 bases between the two germline ends. CDR3 DNA: TGCGCCAGCAGCCAAGAAGGGATTTCACTCAGCCCATCTGGAAACACCATATATTTT. Amino acid sequence: CASSQEGISLSPSGNTIYF.

To note about this clonotype: A much bigger clone sits one base away, suggesting this may be a read error. The rearrangement links TRBV6-5 to TRBJ1-2; 8 nucleotides line up with TRBD1. CDR3 length: 15 amino acids. V dropped 6 bases and J dropped 8; count of bases not matched to a gene: 14. CDR1 MNHEY and CDR2 SVGAGI come from the germline V gene. The CDR3 region is CASSPNLQGVWGYTF. CDR3 bases: TGTGCCAGCAGCCCCAATCTACAGGGGGTGTGGGGCTACACCTTC.

In this sample, this clonotype turned up many times. V usage is TRBV4-3 and J usage is TRBJ2-7; D remains unclear. Trimming took off 1 base at V and 4 bases at J, with 8 bases between the two ends. There are 13 residues in the CDR3. The germline CDR1 and CDR2 sequences are LGHNA and YSLEER. As DNA, the CDR3 is TGCGCCAGCAGCCAAGGTCTCCGATACGAGCAGTACTTC. Its protein product is CASSQGLRYEQYF.

The chain has TRBV7-2 and TRBJ1-6; D remains ambiguous. V lost 2 bases and J 13 bases, leaving 12 bases between the germline ends. The CDR3 spans 13 residues. Germline CDR1 reads SGHTA; CDR2 reads FQGNSA. CDR3 nucleotide sequence: TGTGCCAGCAGCTTAACGACACTCCCGCCCCTCCACTTT. Its translation: CASSLTTLPPLHF.

The chain links TRBV20-1 to TRBJ2-5; 10 nucleotides match TRBD2. Germline-derived CDR1 and CDR2 are DFQATT and SNEGSKA (reference sequence). With V trimmed by 5 bases and J by 1 base, 7 bases remained unmatched. The CDR3 is 15 residues long. CDR3 DNA: TGCAGTGCTCCCCTAGCGGGGGCCCTCCAAGAGACCCAGTACTTC. It yields the protein CSAPLAGALQETQYF.

This clonotype was counted many times. This chain connects TRBV4-1 to TRBJ2-3; D might be TRBD1 or TRBD2, each matching 6 bases. CDR3 length: 15 residues. CDR1 is MGHRA and CDR2 is YSYEKL in the germline V gene. Trimming pared 4 bases from V and 3 bases from J, leaving 14 bases between. The chain's CDR3 is CASSPTGGETDTQYF. CDR3 DNA: TGCGCCAGCAGCCCGACAGGAGGGGAAACAGATACGCAGTATTTT.

This clonotype was seen many times. The CDR3 DNA follows: TGTGCCAGCAGCCAAGTCGGTGGGGGGCAATCCTACGAGCAGTACTTC. Translating it yields CASSQVGGGQSYEQYF. The chain couples TRBV4-2 to TRBJ2-7, with D perhaps given as TRBD1 or TRBD2 (6 bases each). This CDR3 is built from 16 residues. Germline CDR1 and CDR2: LGHNA and YNFKEQ. V was trimmed by 1 base and J by 1 base, leaving 14 bases between them.

V is TRBV29-1 and J is TRBJ2-3, with 8 bases aligning to TRBD2. The CDR3 loop spans 13 amino acids. The V gene end was trimmed by 7 bases and the J gene end by 3 bases; junction bases not matched to a gene: 6. Looked up from germline, CDR1 is SQVTM and CDR2 is ANQGSEA. CDR3 residues: CSAGGGTTDTQYF. The CDR3 DNA sequence: TGCAGCGCCGGGGGGGGGACTACAGATACGCAGTATTTT.

In this sample, this clonotype turned up many times. CDR3: CSVEEVLNTEAFF. The CDR3 DNA reads TGCAGCGTTGAAGAAGTATTGAACACTGAAGCTTTCTTT. The chain combines TRBV29-1 with TRBJ1-1, with D hard to call. Between the trimmed V and J ends, which lost 0 bases and 0 bases, there was a span of 5 bases. The germline V gene encodes CDR1 SQVTM and CDR2 ANQGSEA. There are 13 residues in the CDR3. Supplemented by reference TRBV29-1 and TRBJ1-1, the full variable domain reads SAVISQKPSRDICQRGTSLTIQCQVDSQVTMMFWYRQQPGQSLTLIATANQGSEATYESGFVIDKFPISRPNLTFSTLTVSNMSPEDSSIYLCSVEEVLNTEAFFGQGTRLTVV.

This clonotype came up many times. The chain recombines TRBV6-5 with TRBJ2-1; 12 bases fit TRBD2. Germline-derived CDR1 and CDR2 are MNHEY and SVGAGI. J gave up 6 bases and V 6 bases, and 3 bases lay outside the gene matches. This CDR3 is 14 amino acids long. The CDR3 region is CASRTSGGLNEQFF. The CDR3 nucleotides read TGTGCCAGCAGGACTAGCGGGGGCCTCAATGAGCAGTTCTTC.

This clonotype has only a few counts. The gene calls are TRBV19 and TRBJ1-1; D may be TRBD1 (5 bases). This CDR3 comprises 11 residues. CDR1 is LNHDA, CDR2 SQIVND, per germline (reference sequence). Trimming removed 4 bases at V and 11 bases at J, with 11 bases between. The CDR3 is CASSTGGAAFF. The CDR3 region has the DNA TGTGCCAGTAGTACGGGAGGGGCGGCTTTCTTT. The full variable domain, rest sourced from reference TRBV19 and TRBJ1-1, is DGGITQSPKYLFRKEGQNVTLSCEQNLNHDAMYWYRQDPGQGLRLIYYSQIVNDFQKGDIAEGYSVSREKKESFPLTVTSAQKNPTAFYLCASSTGGAAFFGQGTRLTVV.

There are a few counts of this clonotype. This rearrangement joins TRBV5-1 to TRBJ2-3; D is undetermined. Germline CDR1 reads SGHRS; CDR2 reads YFSETQ. The CDR3 spans 15 residues. V was trimmed by 4 bases and J by 4 bases, leaving 16 bases between them. CDR3 protein: CASSILDSRSDTQYF. CDR3 coding DNA: TGCGCCAGCAGCATATTGGATTCGAGGTCAGATACGCAGTATTTT.

This clonotype rates as medium-sized. The chain is built from TRBV6-5 and TRBJ1-2; tentative D call: TRBD1 (5 bases). The V gene lost 6 bases and the J gene lost 6 bases, with 20 bases spanning the gap. The V gene's germline CDR1 is MNHEY and CDR2 SVGAGI. This CDR3 region has 15 residues. For the CDR3, the DNA is TGTGCCAGCAGCCTATACACCGGGACCCCTAATGGCTACACCTTC. Translated, it gives CASSLYTGTPNGYTF.

In its sample, this clonotype was seen a few times. This rearrangement joins TRBV11-2 to TRBJ1-1; 7 bases line up with TRBD1. The CDR3 contains 12 residues. Per the germline V gene, CDR1 is SGHAT and CDR2 is FQNNGV. V lost 6 bases, J lost 6 bases, and 4 bases stayed unmatched. This CDR3 reads CASRKGGPEAFF. The CDR3 coding sequence is TGTGCCAGCAGGAAAGGGGGCCCTGAAGCTTTCTTT.

There are many counts of this clonotype. The rearrangement uses TRBV20-1 and TRBJ2-5; 8 bases match TRBD2. V trimming: 4 bases; J trimming: 1 base; junction bases outside the gene matches: 11. Germline loops: CDR1 DFQATT, CDR2 SNEGSKA (reference sequence). The CDR3 loop spans 16 amino acids. The CDR3 DNA sequence: TGCAGTGCTACTCTTCCGGGCGGGGGGCTCCAAGAGACCCAGTACTTC. Protein sequence: CSATLPGGGLQETQYF.

This clonotype was seen a handful of times. The V and J genes are TRBV6-2 or TRBV6-3 and TRBJ1-3; D is unclear. CDR1 is MNHEY, CDR2 SVGEGT, per germline. The CDR3 spans 14 residues. Between the trimmed V and J ends, which lost 7 bases and 0 bases, there was a span of 10 bases. CDR3 amino acids: CASIEHHSGNTIYF. The CDR3 DNA sequence: TGTGCCAGCATCGAACACCACTCTGGAAACACCATATATTTT.

In this sample, this clonotype turned up once. The chain joins TRBV15 to TRBJ1-1; 7 positions agree with TRBD1. Germline V gives CDR1 LNHNV, CDR2 YYDKDF (reference sequence). Unmatched junction bases numbered 9, after V lost 7 bases and J lost 1 base. The CDR3 covers 15 residues. CDR3 nucleotides: TGTGCCACCAAGGGGGATACAGGGGCGAACACTGAAGCTTTCTTT. Residues: CATKGDTGANTEAFF.

CDR3 nucleotides: TGCAGTGCTGATAGGGGAAGCAATCAGCCCCAGCATTTT. This gives the protein CSADRGSNQPQHF. The chain carries TRBV20-1 and TRBJ1-5, with D maybe TRBD1 (5 bases). Germline assignment: CDR1 DFQATT and CDR2 SNEGSKA (reference sequence). Trimming removed 5 bases at V and 1 base at J, with 9 bases between. The length of the CDR3 is 13 residues.

In this sample, this clonotype turned up a few times. This chain links TRBV7-2 with TRBJ2-1; TRBD2 might be the D (7 bases). Germline CDR1 and CDR2: SGHTA and FQGNSA. Trimming pared 6 bases from V and 6 bases from J, leaving 21 bases between. This CDR3 spans 16 amino acids. The CDR3 reads CASRPPGGPLGNEQFF. CDR3 nucleotides: TGTGCCAGCAGACCACCCGGGGGGCCCCTAGGCAATGAGCAGTTCTTC.

This clonotype was detected ten times or more. The rearrangement uses TRBV7-3 and TRBJ2-3, with 8 bases aligning to TRBD2. CDR1 and CDR2 from the germline V gene are SGHTA and FQGTGA. The CDR3 extends over 16 amino acids. V was pared by 5 bases and J by 0 bases, with 7 bases of the junction left unmatched. The CDR3 DNA sequence: TGTGCCAGCAGCGCCGGCGTAGCGGGGAGCACAGATACGCAGTATTTT. Translated, it gives CASSAGVAGSTDTQYF.

The table lists this clonotype with many counts. J is TRBJ2-3 and V is TRBV12-3 or TRBV12-4; D not resolved. The CDR3 is 11 amino acids. The V end was cut by 7 bases, the J end by 3 bases, with 5 bases between. CDR3 sequence (DNA): TGTGCCAGCACTTCGACAGATACGCAGTATTTT. As protein: CASTSTDTQYF.